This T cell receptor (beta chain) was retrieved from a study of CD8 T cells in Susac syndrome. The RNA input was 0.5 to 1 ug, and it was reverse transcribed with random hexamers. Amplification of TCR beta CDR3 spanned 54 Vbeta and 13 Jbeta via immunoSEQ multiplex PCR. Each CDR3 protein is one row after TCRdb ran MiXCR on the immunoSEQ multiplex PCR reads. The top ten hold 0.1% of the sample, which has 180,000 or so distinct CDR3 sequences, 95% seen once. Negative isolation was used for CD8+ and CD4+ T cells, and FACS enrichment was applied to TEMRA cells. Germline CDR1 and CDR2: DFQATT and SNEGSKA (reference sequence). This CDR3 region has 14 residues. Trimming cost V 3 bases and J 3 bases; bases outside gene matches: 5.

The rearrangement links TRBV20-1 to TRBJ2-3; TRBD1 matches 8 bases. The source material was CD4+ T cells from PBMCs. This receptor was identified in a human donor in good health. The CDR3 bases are TGCAGTGCTAGTCCACAGGGGGTTACAGATACGCAGTATTTT. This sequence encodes CSASPQGVTDTQYF.